Presented here are 10 T cell receptor beta chains from one specimen sequenced in a study of blood T cell repertoires in COVID-19. The assay was immunoSEQ multiplex PCR, and TCRdb's table has in-frame clones only and misses some. The data show under 150,000 clones, roughly 90% seen once. The material sequenced was peripheral blood. These receptors originate from a man aged 50-59 years with active or convalescent COVID-19.

This clone was counted once. The chain has TRBV7-2 and TRBJ2-7, with 9 bases identical to TRBD1. The CDR3 loop spans 16 amino acids. V trimming: 0 bases; J trimming: 0 bases; junction bases outside the gene matches: 3. Germline V gives CDR1 SGHTA, CDR2 FQGNSA. In nucleotides, the CDR3 is TGTGCCAGCAGCTTAGCGGACAGGGGCGCCTCCTACGAGCAGTACTTC. Its translation is CASSLADRGASYEQYF.

The chain combines TRBV7-8 with TRBJ2-7; D is possibly TRBD1 (6 bases). Germline CDR1 and CDR2: SGHVS and FQNEAQ. The CDR3 has 13 residues. Trimming left V 7 bases short and J 5 bases short, with 15 bases between. This chain's CDR3 is CASTFDRRNEQYF. The CDR3 nucleotides read TGTGCCAGCACCTTCGACAGGAGGAACGAGCAGTACTTC.

The J gene is TRBJ2-5, the V gene TRBV30; 11 positions agree with TRBD2. Germline values: CDR1 GTSNPN, CDR2 SVGIG (reference sequence). The length of the CDR3 is 15 residues. After removal of 3 bases from V and 5 bases from J, the junction contained 8 bases not matched to a gene. CDR3 bases: TGTGCCTGGAGAGCACTAGCGGGGGCCGGGGAGACCCAGTACTTC. Translated: CAWRALAGAGETQYF.

This chain uses TRBV5-1 with TRBJ1-6; perhaps TRBD1 as D (6 bases). Germline V CDR1 and CDR2: SGHRS, YFSETQ. The CDR3 has 15 residues. Trimming left V 5 bases short and J 8 bases short, with 17 bases between. CDR3 sequence: CASSLRGGLDSPLHF. The CDR3, as DNA: TGCGCCAGCAGTCTTCGCGGGGGCCTGGATTCACCCCTCCACTTT.

The genes are TRBV18 and TRBJ1-2; no clear D gene. Trimming cost V 3 bases and J 3 bases, with 8 bases left between them. CDR3 length equals 13 residues. Germline V gives CDR1 KGHSH, CDR2 LQKENI. The CDR3 DNA follows: TGTGCCAGCTCACCTTCCGGAGACTATGGCTACACCTTC. It codes for CASSPSGDYGYTF.

The chain combines TRBV11-3 with TRBJ1-6; D might be TRBD1 (6 bases). Looked up from germline, CDR1 is SGHNT and CDR2 is YENEEA. V was pared by 4 bases and J by 5 bases, with 24 bases between. CDR3 length equals 19 residues. The CDR3 sequence is CASSCHHQTGPGDNSPLHF. CDR3 nucleotide sequence: TGTGCCAGCAGCTGTCATCATCAGACAGGCCCCGGTGATAATTCACCCCTCCACTTT.

This chain connects TRBV12-5 to TRBJ2-5; maybe TRBD1 (5 bases). The V end lost 6 bases, the J end lost 6 bases, and 17 bases lay between the germline ends. The CDR3 spans 14 residues. The germline V gene has CDR1 LGHNT and CDR2 FRNRAP. This CDR3 is CASGHTGSGKTQYF. The CDR3 DNA reads TGTGCTAGTGGACACACCGGCTCAGGGAAGACCCAGTACTTC. The whole variable domain, remainder taken from reference TRBV12-5 and TRBJ2-5, is DARVTQTPRHKVTEMGQEVTMRCQPILGHNTVFWYRQTMMQGLELLAYFRNRAPLDDSGMPKDRFSAEMPDATLATLKIQPSEPRDSAVYFCASGHTGSGKTQYFGPGTRLLVL.

The genes are TRBV19 and TRBJ2-3; 8 bases line up with TRBD1. In germline, CDR1 is LNHDA, CDR2 SQIVND (reference sequence). V shed 4 bases and J 5 bases; nucleotides not matched to a gene: 8. The length of the CDR3 is 15 residues. The CDR3 reads CASSTGGTGIDTQYF. In DNA, the CDR3 is TGTGCCAGTAGTACCGGAGGGACAGGCATAGATACGCAGTATTTT.

V is TRBV3-1 (or the pseudogene TRBV3-2) and J is TRBJ2-7; possibly TRBD1 for D (5 bases). The CDR3 has 17 amino acids. Trimming shortened V by 1 base and J by 0 bases, and 16 bases separated the two germline ends. Germline CDR1 LGHDT, CDR2 YNNKEL (reference sequence). This CDR3 reads CASSQVHFRASSYEQYF. CDR3 in DNA: TGTGCCAGCAGCCAAGTCCACTTCAGGGCGAGCTCCTACGAGCAGTACTTC.

The chain carries TRBV10-1 and TRBJ2-7, with TRBD1 matching 10 bases. V lost 5 bases and J lost 4; bases outside the gene matches: 11. The CDR3 is 16 amino acids. Germline V lookup: CDR1 WNHNN, CDR2 SYGVQD (reference sequence). As DNA, the CDR3 is TGCGCCAGCAGTTACCTCCGGGACAGGGGCGGTTACGAGCAGTACTTC. It is translated as CASSYLRDRGGYEQYF.